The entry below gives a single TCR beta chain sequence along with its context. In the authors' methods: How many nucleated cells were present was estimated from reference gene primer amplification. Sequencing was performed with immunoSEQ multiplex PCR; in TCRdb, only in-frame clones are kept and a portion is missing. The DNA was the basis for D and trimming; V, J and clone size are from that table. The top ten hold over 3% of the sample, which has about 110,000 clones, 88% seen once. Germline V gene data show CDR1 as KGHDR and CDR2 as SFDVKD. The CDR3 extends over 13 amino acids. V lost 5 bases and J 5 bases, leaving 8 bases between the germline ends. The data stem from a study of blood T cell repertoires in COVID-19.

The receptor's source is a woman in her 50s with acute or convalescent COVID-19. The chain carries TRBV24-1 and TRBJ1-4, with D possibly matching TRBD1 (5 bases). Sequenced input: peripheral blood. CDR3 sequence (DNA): TGTGCCACCAGTGCCCGACAGAATGAAAAACTGTTTTTT. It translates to CATSARQNEKLFF.